Shown below are 26 T cell receptor beta chains from a single sample sequenced in a study of blood T cell repertoires in COVID-19. Clones were sequenced by immunoSEQ multiplex PCR, and TCRdb holds only the in-frame ones, with some missing. Of roughly 250,000 clones in the sample, about 89% were seen once. Sequenced sample: peripheral blood. These receptors came from a man aged 30 to 45 with acute or convalescent COVID-19.

CDR3 nucleotides: TGCGCCAGCAGCTTTCTAGGGGCACGGGAGACCCAGTACTTC. Protein sequence: CASSFLGARETQYF. The V and J genes are TRBV5-1 and TRBJ2-5; TRBD1 is a possible D gene (5 bases). This CDR3 contains 14 residues. Trimming left V 2 bases short and J 5 bases short, with 13 bases between. CDR1 and CDR2 from the germline V gene are SGHRS and YFSETQ.

This clone is a singleton in its sample. V gene TRBV18 combines with J gene TRBJ2-1; D might be TRBD2 (6 bases). Trimming took 2 bases from V and 0 from J, leaving 17 bases between them. CDR3 length equals 18 residues. Germline V gene lookup returns CDR1 KGHSH and CDR2 LQKENI. The CDR3 spells CASSPNSPLSGSYNEQFF. The DNA for the CDR3 is TGTGCCAGCTCACCAAACAGCCCGCTTAGCGGCTCCTACAATGAGCAGTTCTTC.

J is TRBJ1-1 and V is TRBV28; TRBD1 is a possible D gene (5 bases). CDR3 length equals 15 residues. Germline CDR1 reads MDHEN; CDR2 reads SYDVKM. Between the trimmed V and J ends, which lost 5 bases and 4 bases, there was a span of 17 bases. In DNA form, the CDR3 reads TGTGCCAGCAGTGAAACAGGCCCAGGTGGCACTGAAGCTTTCTTT. It translates to CASSETGPGGTEAFF.

The rearrangement uses TRBV6-5 and TRBJ1-2; D gene uncertain. CDR1 is MNHEY and CDR2 is SVGAGI in the germline V gene. The CDR3 consists of 15 residues. Trimming stripped 9 bases from V and 1 base from J, with 18 bases between. The CDR3 reads CASTSSFPGNYGYTF. The CDR3 DNA follows: TGTGCCAGTACCTCCTCATTCCCGGGTAACTATGGCTACACCTTC.

The chain couples TRBV5-1 to TRBJ2-1, with 7 bases fitting TRBD1. Germline-derived CDR1 and CDR2 are SGHRS and YFSETQ. The CDR3 covers 15 residues. Losses at the gene ends were 2 bases for V and 6 bases for J; bases not matched to a gene: 8. CDR3 sequence reads: CASSLGGSVSNEQFF. CDR3 coding DNA: TGCGCCAGCAGCTTAGGGGGCTCGGTTAGCAATGAGCAGTTCTTC. Filled out from reference TRBV5-1 and TRBJ2-1, the complete variable domain reads KAGVTQTPRYLIKTRGQQVTLSCSPISGHRSVSWYQQTPGQGLQFLFEYFSETQRNKGNFPGRFSGRQFSNSRSEMNVSTLELGDSALYLCASSLGGSVSNEQFFGPGTRLTVL.

This clone was found a few times. The chain couples TRBV5-1 to TRBJ2-7; 7 bases are shared with TRBD2. The CDR3 is 15 residues long. The V gene's germline CDR1 is SGHRS and CDR2 YFSETQ. V trimming: 0 bases; J trimming: 4 bases; junction bases outside the gene matches: 7. The CDR3 protein is CASSLVSGGPYEQYF. The CDR3 bases are TGCGCCAGCAGCTTGGTTTCGGGAGGACCATACGAGCAGTACTTC. The whole variable domain, remainder taken from reference TRBV5-1 and TRBJ2-7, is KAGVTQTPRYLIKTRGQQVTLSCSPISGHRSVSWYQQTPGQGLQFLFEYFSETQRNKGNFPGRFSGRQFSNSRSEMNVSTLELGDSALYLCASSLVSGGPYEQYFGPGTRLTVT.

V and J are TRBV28 and TRBJ2-1; 10 bases agree with TRBD1. In germline, CDR1 is MDHEN, CDR2 SYDVKM. V lost 4 bases to trimming and J lost 6 bases; unmatched junction nucleotides: 3. This CDR3 has 14 amino acids. The CDR3 nucleotides read TGTGCCAGCAGTTCCGGGACAGGGGCCAATGAGCAGTTCTTC. Protein: CASSSGTGANEQFF.

This clone came up once. CDR3 sequence reads: CASSRTGGDTGELFF. As DNA, the CDR3 is TGTGCCAGCAGCCGTACAGGGGGCGACACCGGGGAGCTGTTTTTT. The chain combines TRBV5-6 with TRBJ2-2; TRBD1 matches 9 bases. The germline CDR1 and CDR2 sequences are SGHDT and YYEEEE. This CDR3 is 15 amino acids long. Trimming removed 4 bases from V and 3 bases from J; junction bases left unmatched: 4.

V usage is TRBV5-4 and J usage is TRBJ2-2, with D maybe TRBD1 (6 bases). Per germline, CDR1 SGHNT and CDR2 YYREEE (reference sequence). Trimming cost V 10 bases and J 5 bases, with 21 bases left between them. The CDR3 is 15 residues long. The CDR3 sequence: CASRDTISPTGELFF. Here the CDR3 DNA reads TGTGCCTCCCGGGACACAATATCTCCGACCGGGGAGCTGTTTTTT. The full variable domain, its missing parts supplied by reference TRBV5-4 and TRBJ2-2, is ETGVTQSPTHLIKTRGQQVTLRCSSQSGHNTVSWYQQALGQGPQFIFQYYREEENGRGNFPPRFSGLQFPNYSSELNVNALELDDSALYLCASRDTISPTGELFFGEGSRLTVL.

V and J are TRBV5-1 and TRBJ1-2; D remains ambiguous. Trimming stripped 4 bases from V and 8 bases from J, with 18 bases between. The CDR3 spans 14 residues. Germline CDR1 is SGHRS and CDR2 is YFSETQ. This CDR3 reads CASSPEVDRQGYTF. Here the CDR3 DNA reads TGCGCCAGCAGCCCGGAGGTAGACCGGCAGGGCTACACCTTC.

The J gene is TRBJ2-2, the V gene TRBV7-3; 10 nucleotides align to TRBD2. Per germline, CDR1 SGHTA and CDR2 FQGTGA. With V trimmed by 2 bases and J by 4 bases, 19 bases remained unmatched. This CDR3 has 21 residues. For the CDR3, the DNA is TGTGCCAGCAGCTTATTCCCCTCTAGCGGGGGCCTCAACCCGCGCACCGGGGAGCTGTTTTTT. Its translation is CASSLFPSSGGLNPRTGELFF.

The rearrangement uses TRBV6-2 or TRBV6-3 and TRBJ1-5; D is ambiguous. This CDR3 has 13 residues. From germline, CDR1 is MNHEY and CDR2 SVGEGT. Trimming removed 4 bases from V and 5 bases from J, with 9 bases in between. Here the CDR3 reads CASSSTRDQPQHF. In DNA, the CDR3 is TGTGCCAGCAGTTCGACTCGAGATCAGCCCCAGCATTTT.

About this clone: This same CDR3 is encoded by further DNA sequences in the sample. The chain links TRBV19 to TRBJ1-5; D gene uncertain. V lost 4 bases and J lost 2, with 6 bases in between. Germline V CDR1 and CDR2: LNHDA, SQIVND (reference sequence). This CDR3 is built from 13 residues. The CDR3 nucleotides are TGTGCCAGTAGTACGCAGGGCAATCAGCCCCAGCATTTT. It encodes CASSTQGNQPQHF.

The rearrangement uses TRBV30 and TRBJ2-2, with 11 bases fitting TRBD1. Germline values: CDR1 GTSNPN, CDR2 SVGIG (reference sequence). V shed 0 bases and J 4 bases; nucleotides not matched to a gene: 4. This CDR3 region has 16 residues. The CDR3 DNA sequence: TGTGCCTGGAGTGTAAGGGGGACAGGGGGCACCGGGGAGCTGTTTTTT. Translated: CAWSVRGTGGTGELFF.

As for this clone: A junction end diverges from the germline sequence, so it may reflect a read error. The chain employs TRBV9 and TRBJ2-6; weak D call: TRBD1 (5 bases). This CDR3 comprises 15 residues. CDR1 and CDR2 from the germline V gene are SGDLS and YYNGEE. CDR3 region: CASSGRHSGANVPTF. CDR3 coding DNA: TGTGCCAGCAGCGGCCGGCACTCTGGGGCCAACGTCCCGACTTTC.

V gene TRBV28 combines with J gene TRBJ2-2; 9 positions agree with TRBD2. The CDR3 runs 16 residues. Germline CDR1 and CDR2: MDHEN and SYDVKM. V trimming: 6 bases; J trimming: 5 bases; junction bases outside the gene matches: 10. This CDR3 is CASSSPAGGRTGELFF. The DNA for the CDR3 is TGTGCCAGCAGCAGCCCCGCGGGAGGGAGAACCGGGGAGCTGTTTTTT.

The chain joins TRBV6-5 to TRBJ2-2, with 7 bases fitting TRBD1. Germline loops: CDR1 MNHEY, CDR2 SVGAGI. The CDR3 totals 15 residues. After removal of 7 bases from V and 4 bases from J, the junction contained 9 bases not matched to a gene. The CDR3 coding sequence is TGTGCCAGCAATATGGGACAGTCTCCCACCGGGGAGCTGTTTTTT. Protein product: CASNMGQSPTGELFF.

This chain uses TRBV19 with TRBJ1-5, with a tentative D call TRBD1 (6 bases). CDR1 LNHDA and CDR2 SQIVND come from the germline V gene (reference sequence). The V end lost 5 bases, the J end lost 2 bases, and 28 bases lay between the germline ends. This CDR3 has 20 amino acids. The CDR3 sequence is CASSHSRWTETLSRNQPQHF. CDR3 coding DNA: TGTGCCAGTAGTCACAGTCGTTGGACAGAGACCCTTTCCCGCAATCAGCCCCAGCATTTT.

The V and J genes are TRBV19 and TRBJ2-7, with 7 bases that match TRBD2. CDR3 length: 14 amino acids. Germline V gene sequence: CDR1 LNHDA, CDR2 SQIVND (reference sequence). V shed 3 bases and J 0 bases; nucleotides not matched to a gene: 2. In DNA form, the CDR3 reads TGTGCCAGTAGTATTCTAGCGGACTCCTACGAGCAGTACTTC. Translated, it gives CASSILADSYEQYF.

This chain connects TRBV5-8 to TRBJ1-5, with TRBD1 matching 8 bases. The germline V gene has CDR1 SGHTS and CDR2 YDEGEE. J was trimmed by 5 bases and V by 2 bases; bases with no gene match: 6. The CDR3 length is 15 residues. The chain's CDR3 is CASSFRVTGDQPQHF. The CDR3 region has the DNA TGTGCCAGCAGCTTTAGGGTGACAGGGGATCAGCCCCAGCATTTT.

J is TRBJ1-3 and V is TRBV18; 11 nucleotides line up with TRBD1. The CDR3 is made up of 19 amino acids. Trimming took 4 bases from V and 0 from J; bases not matched to a gene: 11. Germline V gene data show CDR1 as KGHSH and CDR2 as LQKENI. The CDR3 nucleotides are TGTGCCAGCTCACTACGTACCGGGACAGGGGGATCCTCTGGAAACACCATATATTTT. Amino acid sequence: CASSLRTGTGGSSGNTIYF.

The J gene is TRBJ2-5, the V gene TRBV27; D not certain. The CDR3 is made up of 16 amino acids. With 5 bases removed from V and 5 bases from J, the gap between germline ends came to 21 bases. From germline, CDR1 is MNHEY and CDR2 SMNVEV (reference sequence). The CDR3 nucleotides are TGTGCCAGCAGTCCCTTAGCCGACGAGGCCCGGGAGACCCAGTACTTC. The encoded protein is CASSPLADEARETQYF.

This clone appeared a single time. V gene TRBV12-5 combines with J gene TRBJ1-3; TRBD1 aligns across 11 bases. The CDR3 has 15 residues. The V segment lost 5 bases and the J segment 4 bases; nucleotides outside the gene matches: 4. In germline, CDR1 is LGHNT, CDR2 FRNRAP. The CDR3 spells CASGLGTGGGNTIYF. CDR3 DNA sequence: TGTGCTAGTGGTCTCGGGACAGGGGGAGGAAACACCATATATTTT. Looking up the rest from reference TRBV12-5 and TRBJ1-3 gives the full variable domain: DARVTQTPRHKVTEMGQEVTMRCQPILGHNTVFWYRQTMMQGLELLAYFRNRAPLDDSGMPKDRFSAEMPDATLATLKIQPSEPRDSAVYFCASGLGTGGGNTIYFGEGSWLTVV.

The V call is TRBV6-5, the J call TRBJ1-1; D remains ambiguous. Germline loops: CDR1 MNHEY, CDR2 SVGAGI. Trimming left V 5 bases short and J 0 bases short, with 13 bases between. This CDR3 has 15 amino acids. Here the CDR3 DNA reads TGTGCCAGCAGTATACGAGGCCGGATGAACACTGAAGCTTTCTTT. It specifies CASSIRGRMNTEAFF.

The V call is TRBV6-1, the J call TRBJ1-2; D unclear. Germline CDR1 and CDR2: MNHNS and SASEGT. The V gene lost 3 bases and the J gene lost 5 bases, with 7 bases spanning the gap. The CDR3 spans 12 residues. The CDR3 is CASSEAEYGYTF. DNA of the CDR3: TGTGCCAGCAGTGAGGCGGAGTATGGCTACACCTTC.

The V call is TRBV11-3, the J call TRBJ1-3; TRBD1 matches 8 bases. This CDR3 has 16 amino acids. Losses at the gene ends were 5 bases for V and 3 bases for J; bases not matched to a gene: 9. Germline V CDR1 and CDR2: SGHNT, YENEEA. CDR3 sequence (DNA): TGTGCCAGCAGCCAAACCCAGGGGGCAGGTGGAAACACCATATATTTT. Translated, it gives CASSQTQGAGGNTIYF.